This T cell receptor (beta chain) was sequenced in a study of patients and donors after allogeneic stem cell transplantation. There are 15 residues in the CDR3. The V end lost 5 bases, the J end lost 1 base, and 12 bases lay between the germline ends. One entry per CDR3 protein results from TCRdb running MiXCR on the RT-PCR reads. This sample has about 87,000 distinct CDR3 sequences, with around 5% found just once. This clonotype was counted ten times or more. The sample taken for sequencing was blood, either unsorted or a sorted T cell fraction (not recorded which). The chain has TRBV12-3 or TRBV12-4 and TRBJ1-5; possible D gene TRBD1, 6 bases. The TCR was taken from a human donor who was either an allogeneic HSCT recipient or a stem cell or donor lymphocyte infusion donor (not recorded which). It is not recorded whose cells these are; they may come from a transplant donor. The CDR3 here is CASSVRGGSNQPQHF. The CDR3 DNA is TGTGCCAGCAGTGTCAGGGGAGGAAGCAATCAGCCCCAGCATTTT.